Shown below are 2 T cell receptor beta chains from a single sample sequenced in a study of cytomegalovirus exposure and HLA in healthy donors. The PCR contained 60 Vbeta and 13 Jbeta primers. Method: immunoSEQ multiplex PCR; TCRdb's copy keeps in-frame clones and lacks some. This repertoire includes over 45,000 clones. The sample consisted of PBMCs. All receptors come from a young woman in good health and CMV-seronegative.

V gene TRBV28 combines with J gene TRBJ1-1; D is possibly TRBD1 (5 bases). The ends were cut back, 5 bases at V and 0 bases at J, with 16 bases in the middle. CDR1 is MDHEN, CDR2 SYDVKM, per germline. The CDR3 contains 16 residues. The CDR3 bases are TGTGCCAGCAGTCCACCGGGACTTCTCATGAACACTGAAGCTTTCTTT. This sequence encodes CASSPPGLLMNTEAFF. The full variable domain, with the rest looked up from reference TRBV28 and TRBJ1-1, is DVKVTQSSRYLVKRTGEKVFLECVQDMDHENMFWYRQDPGLGLRLIYFSYDVKMKEKGDIPEGYSVSREKKERFSLILESASTNQTSMYLCASSPPGLLMNTEAFFGQGTRLTVV.

The chain joins TRBV11-2 to TRBJ1-4, with D possibly TRBD1 on 6 matching bases. CDR1 is SGHAT and CDR2 is FQNNGV in the germline V gene. Deletions cut 4 bases from V and 5 bases from J, with 17 bases between. This CDR3 has 16 residues. The CDR3 nucleotides are TGTGCCAGCAGCTCCCGATTGAGCCAGGGGAATGAAAAACTGTTTTTT. Its translation: CASSSRLSQGNEKLFF.